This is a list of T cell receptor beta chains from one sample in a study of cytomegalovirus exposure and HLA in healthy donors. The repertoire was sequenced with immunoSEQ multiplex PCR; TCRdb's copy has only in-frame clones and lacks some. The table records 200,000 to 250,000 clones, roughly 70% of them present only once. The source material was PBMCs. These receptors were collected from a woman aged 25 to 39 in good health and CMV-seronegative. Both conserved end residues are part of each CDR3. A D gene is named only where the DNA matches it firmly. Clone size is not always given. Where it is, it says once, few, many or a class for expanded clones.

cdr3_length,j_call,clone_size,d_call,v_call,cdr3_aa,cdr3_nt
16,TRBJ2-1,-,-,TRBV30,CAWSVGLYLSYNEQFF,TGTGCCTGGAGCGTCGGACTTTACCTCTCCTACAATGAGCAGTTCTTC
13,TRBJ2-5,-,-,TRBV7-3,CASSLNFGGTQYF,TGTGCCAGCAGCTTAAATTTCGGGGGGACCCAGTACTTC
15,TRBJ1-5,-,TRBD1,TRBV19,CASSIGNRGNQPQHF,TGTGCCAGTAGTATAGGGAACAGGGGGAATCAGCCCCAGCATTTT
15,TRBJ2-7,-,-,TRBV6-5,CASSYSNAGSYEQYF,TGTGCCAGCAGTTACTCGAATGCAGGCTCCTACGAGCAGTACTTC
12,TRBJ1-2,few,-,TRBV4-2,CASSQERYGYTF,TGTGCCAGCAGCCAAGAGCGATATGGCTACACCTTC
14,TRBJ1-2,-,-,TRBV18,CASSGASANYGYTF,TGTGCCAGCTCCGGTGCCTCTGCTAACTATGGCTACACCTTC
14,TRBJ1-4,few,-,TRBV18,CASSPLGYREKLFF,TGTGCCAGCTCACCACTCGGGTACCGCGAAAAACTGTTTTTT
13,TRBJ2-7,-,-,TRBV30,CAWAGIRAGEQYF,TGTGCCTGGGCGGGGATTAGGGCGGGTGAGCAGTACTTC
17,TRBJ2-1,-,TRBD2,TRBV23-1,CASSHASAGPTYNEQFF,TGCGCCAGCAGTCACGCTTCAGCGGGACCGACCTACAATGAGCAGTTCTTC
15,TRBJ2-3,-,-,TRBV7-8,CASSPREGITDTQYF,TGTGCCAGCAGCCCCCGAGAGGGAATAACAGATACGCAGTATTTT
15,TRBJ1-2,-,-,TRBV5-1,CASGQTSRGGAGYTF,TGCGCCAGCGGCCAAACCTCTAGAGGGGGAGCTGGCTACACCTTC
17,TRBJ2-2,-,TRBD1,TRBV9,CVSSPFLSQGDTGELFF,TGTGTCAGCAGCCCCTTCCTATCCCAGGGGGACACCGGGGAGCTGTTTTTT
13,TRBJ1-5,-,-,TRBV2,CASSGVEGQPQHF,TGTGCCAGCAGTGGGGTGGAGGGGCAGCCCCAGCATTTT
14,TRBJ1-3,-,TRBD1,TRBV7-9,CASSSGGDGNTIYF,TGTGCCAGCAGCTCAGGGGGCGATGGAAACACCATATATTTT
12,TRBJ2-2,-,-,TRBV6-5,CASRIYVLYLFF,TGTGCCAGCAGGATTTACGTACTTTATCTGTTTTTT
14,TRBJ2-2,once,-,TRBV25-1,CASSEYGGPGELFF,TGTGCCAGCAGTGAATATGGAGGCCCCGGGGAGCTGTTTTTT
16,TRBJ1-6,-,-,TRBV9,CASSGQVPGKGSPLHF,TGTGCCAGCAGCGGTCAAGTGCCAGGGAAGGGCTCACCCCTCCACTTT
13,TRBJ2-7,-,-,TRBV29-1,CSVGPGAHYEQYF,TGCAGCGTGGGACCGGGAGCCCACTACGAGCAGTACTTC
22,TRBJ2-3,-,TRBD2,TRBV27,CASSLRRGKLAGVGPSTDTQYF,TGTGCCAGCAGTTTAAGGCGAGGAAAACTAGCGGGAGTGGGTCCTAGCACAGATACGCAGTATTTT
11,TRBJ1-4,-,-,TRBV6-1,CATHAGEKLFF,TGTGCCACCCATGCGGGGGAAAAACTGTTTTTT
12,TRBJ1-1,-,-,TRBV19,CASSMFDREAFF,TGTGCCAGTAGTATGTTCGACAGAGAAGCTTTCTTT
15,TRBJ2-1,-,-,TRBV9,CASSAAGGGYNEQFF,TGTGCCAGCAGCGCCGCCGGTGGAGGATACAATGAGCAGTTCTTC
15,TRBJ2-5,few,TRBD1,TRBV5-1,CASSAGTGGQETQYF,TGCGCCAGCAGCGCCGGGACAGGGGGTCAAGAGACCCAGTACTTC
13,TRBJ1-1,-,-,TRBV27,CASSFSGEGEAFF,TGTGCCAGCAGTTTTTCGGGGGAAGGTGAAGCTTTCTTT
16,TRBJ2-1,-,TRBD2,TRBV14,CASSQRLSGRGDEQFF,TGTGCCAGCAGCCAACGTCTCAGCGGGAGGGGCGATGAGCAGTTCTTC
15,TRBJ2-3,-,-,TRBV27,CASSLTRGGADTQYF,TGTGCCAGCAGTTTGACAAGGGGGGGGGCAGATACGCAGTATTTT
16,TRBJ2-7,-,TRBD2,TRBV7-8,CASSLAQISGSYEQYF,TGTGCCAGCAGCTTAGCCCAGATTAGCGGGAGCTACGAGCAGTACTTC
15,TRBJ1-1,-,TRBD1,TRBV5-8,CASRGGQGFWTEAFF,TGTGCCAGCAGGGGCGGACAGGGCTTTTGGACTGAAGCTTTCTTT
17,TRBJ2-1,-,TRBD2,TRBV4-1,CASSRAGTSGNPNEQFF,TGCGCCAGCAGCCGGGCTGGGACTAGCGGGAATCCCAATGAGCAGTTCTTC
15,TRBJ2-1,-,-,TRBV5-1,CASSLPGAIYNEQFF,TGCGCCAGCAGCTTGCCAGGGGCGATCTACAATGAGCAGTTCTTC
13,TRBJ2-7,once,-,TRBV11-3,CASSTNTGYEQYF,TGTGCCAGCAGCACCAATACAGGCTACGAGCAGTACTTC
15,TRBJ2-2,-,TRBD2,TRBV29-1,CSVQRGGLGTGELFF,TGCAGCGTACAGCGGGGGGGCCTGGGCACCGGGGAGCTGTTTTTT
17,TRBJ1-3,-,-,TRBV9,CASSPGVPGAYGNTIYF,TGTGCCAGCTCCCCCGGGGTTCCAGGGGCCTACGGAAACACCATATATTTT
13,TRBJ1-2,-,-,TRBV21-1,CASTRGGESGYTF,TGTGCCAGCACCAGGGGTGGGGAGAGTGGCTACACCTTC
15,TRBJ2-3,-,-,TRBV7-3,CASSLAATSTDTQYF,TGTGCCAGCAGCTTAGCAGCGACTAGCACAGATACGCAGTATTTT
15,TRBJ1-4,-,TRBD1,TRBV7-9,CASSNPGTGLGKLFF,TGTGCCAGCAGCAATCCCGGGACAGGACTAGGTAAACTGTTTTTT
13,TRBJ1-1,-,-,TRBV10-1,CASSRVQGTEAFF,TGCGCCAGCAGCCGCGTCCAGGGTACTGAAGCTTTCTTT
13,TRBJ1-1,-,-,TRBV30,CAWSVRRDTEAFF,TGTGCCTGGAGTGTAAGGAGGGATACTGAAGCTTTCTTT
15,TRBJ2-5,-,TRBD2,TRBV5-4,CASSLGAGAQETQYF,TGTGCCAGCAGCTTGGGAGCGGGGGCCCAAGAGACCCAGTACTTC
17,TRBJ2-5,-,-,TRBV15,CATSKKVAGSYRETQYF,TGTGCCACCAGCAAGAAAGTTGCAGGGTCATACCGAGAGACCCAGTACTTC
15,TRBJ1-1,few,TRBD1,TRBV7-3,CASSTRMTGATEAFF,TGTGCCAGCAGCACGAGGATGACAGGGGCCACTGAAGCTTTCTTT
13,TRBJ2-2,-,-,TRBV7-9,CASSFGGLGELFF,TGTGCCAGCAGCTTTGGAGGACTCGGGGAGCTGTTTTTT
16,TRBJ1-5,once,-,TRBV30,CAWSVRAGVRNQPQHF,TGTGCCTGGAGTGTAAGGGCAGGGGTTCGCAATCAGCCCCAGCATTTT
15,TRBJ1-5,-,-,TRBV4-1,CASSQAGLSNQPQHF,TGCGCCAGCAGCCAGGCGGGACTGAGCAATCAGCCCCAGCATTTT
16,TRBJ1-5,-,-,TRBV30,CAWSAAGGPGNQPQHF,TGTGCCTGGAGTGCCGCGGGGGGCCCGGGCAATCAGCCCCAGCATTTT
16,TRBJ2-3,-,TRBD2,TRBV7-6,CASSLYVSGRMDTQYF,TGTGCCAGCAGCTTGTACGTGAGCGGGAGAATGGATACGCAGTATTTT
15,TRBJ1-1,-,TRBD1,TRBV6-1,CASSAPGQGITEAFF,TGTGCCAGCAGTGCCCCGGGACAGGGCATCACTGAAGCTTTCTTT
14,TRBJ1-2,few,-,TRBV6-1,CASSGRGTSYGYTF,TGTGCCAGCAGTGGAAGGGGTACCTCATATGGCTACACCTTC
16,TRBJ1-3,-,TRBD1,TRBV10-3,CAISPRGQGTGNTIYF,TGTGCCATCAGCCCACGGGGACAGGGTACTGGAAACACCATATATTTT
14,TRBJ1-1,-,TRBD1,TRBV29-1,CSATQQGASTEAFF,TGCAGCGCCACCCAGCAGGGGGCAAGCACTGAAGCTTTCTTT
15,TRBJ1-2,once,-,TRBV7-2,CASSLGAGGIYGYTF,TGTGCCAGCAGCTTAGGTGCAGGAGGGATTTATGGCTACACCTTC
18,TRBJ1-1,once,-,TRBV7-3,CASSLFGDKGRVNTEAFF,TGTGCCAGCAGCCTTTTTGGGGACAAGGGAAGGGTGAACACTGAAGCTTTCTTT
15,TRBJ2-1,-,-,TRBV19,CASSTGLDWSNEQFF,TGTGCCAGTAGTACGGGACTCGACTGGAGCAATGAGCAGTTCTTC
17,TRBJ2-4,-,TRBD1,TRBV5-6,CASSFNRGPVAKNIQYF,TGTGCCAGCAGCTTCAACAGGGGGCCTGTCGCCAAAAACATTCAGTACTTC
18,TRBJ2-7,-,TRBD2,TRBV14,CASSQDSWREGRSYEQYF,TGTGCCAGCAGCCAAGATTCGTGGCGGGAGGGCCGATCGTACGAGCAGTACTTC
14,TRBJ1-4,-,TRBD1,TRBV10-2,CASTAGQGVEKLFF,TGCGCCAGCACCGCGGGACAGGGGGTCGAAAAACTGTTTTTT
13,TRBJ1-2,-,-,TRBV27,CASSEQGYYGYTF,TGTGCCAGCAGTGAACAGGGATACTATGGCTACACCTTC
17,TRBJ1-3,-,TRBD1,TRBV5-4,CVSSLYRQGSGGNTIYF,TGTGTCAGCAGCTTATACCGACAGGGCTCGGGGGGAAACACCATATATTTT
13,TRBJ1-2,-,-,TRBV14,CASSQAPGGGYTF,TGTGCCAGCAGCCAAGCCCCCGGAGGTGGCTACACCTTC